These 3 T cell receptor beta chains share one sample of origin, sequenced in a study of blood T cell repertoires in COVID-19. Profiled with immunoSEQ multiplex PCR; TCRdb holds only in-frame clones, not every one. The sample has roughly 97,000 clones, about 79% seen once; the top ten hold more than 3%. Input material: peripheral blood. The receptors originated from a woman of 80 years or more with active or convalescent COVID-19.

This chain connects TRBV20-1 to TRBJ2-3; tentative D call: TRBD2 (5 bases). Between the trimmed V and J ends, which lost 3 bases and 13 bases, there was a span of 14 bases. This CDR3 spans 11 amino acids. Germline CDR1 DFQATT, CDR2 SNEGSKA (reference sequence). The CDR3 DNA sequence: TGCAGTGCTAGCGACGTACCAGCGGAGTATTTT. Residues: CSASDVPAEYF.

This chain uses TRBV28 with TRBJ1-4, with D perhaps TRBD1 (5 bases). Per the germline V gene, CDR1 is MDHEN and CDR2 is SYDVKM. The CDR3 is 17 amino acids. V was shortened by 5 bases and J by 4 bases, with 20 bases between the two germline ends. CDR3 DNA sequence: TGTGCCAGCAGTGACAGCTCAAAGGGGCGCCTTAATGAAAAACTGTTTTTT. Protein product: CASSDSSKGRLNEKLFF.

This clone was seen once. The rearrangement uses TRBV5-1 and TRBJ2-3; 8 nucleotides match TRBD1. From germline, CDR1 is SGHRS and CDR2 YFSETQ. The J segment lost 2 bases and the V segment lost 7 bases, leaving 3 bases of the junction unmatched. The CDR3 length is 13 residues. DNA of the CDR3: TGCGCCAGCGGACAGGGTAACACAGATACGCAGTATTTT. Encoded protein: CASGQGNTDTQYF.